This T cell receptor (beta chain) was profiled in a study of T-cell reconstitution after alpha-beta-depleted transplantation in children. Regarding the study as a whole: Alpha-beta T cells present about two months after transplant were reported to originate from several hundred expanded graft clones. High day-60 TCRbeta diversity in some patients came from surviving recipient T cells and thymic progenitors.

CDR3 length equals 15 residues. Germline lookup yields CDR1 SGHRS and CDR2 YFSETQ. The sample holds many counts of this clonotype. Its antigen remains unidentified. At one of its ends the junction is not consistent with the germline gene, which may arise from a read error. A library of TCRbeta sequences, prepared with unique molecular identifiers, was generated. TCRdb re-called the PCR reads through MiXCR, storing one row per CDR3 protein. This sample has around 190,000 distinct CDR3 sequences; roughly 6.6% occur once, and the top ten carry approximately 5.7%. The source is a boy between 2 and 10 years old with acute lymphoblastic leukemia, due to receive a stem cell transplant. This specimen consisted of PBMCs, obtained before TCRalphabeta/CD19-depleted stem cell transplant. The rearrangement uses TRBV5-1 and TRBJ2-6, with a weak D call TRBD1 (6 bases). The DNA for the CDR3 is TGTGCCAGCAGTTCACAGGGATCTGGGGCCAACGTCCTGACTTTC. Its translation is CASSSQGSGANVLTF.